This T cell receptor beta chain stems from a study of glioma-infiltrating T cells after dendritic cell vaccination. Study background: Between the early 2000s and the early 2010s, patients got autologous tumor lysate-pulsed dendritic cell vaccines. Dendritic cells derived from monocytes and pulsed with autologous tumor lysate formed the vaccine.

Primers: 60 V beta forward and 13 J beta reverse. Generated by immunoSEQ multiplex PCR, the TCRdb table keeps only in-frame clones and is missing some. Seen here are tens of thousands of clones, 70% to 90% observed once, and the top ten hold 3.2%. The CDR3 has 13 amino acids. The trim removed 6 bases at V and 7 bases at J, leaving 6 bases unmatched. The germline V gene encodes CDR1 SQVTM and CDR2 ANQGSEA. The specimen was blood, collected before dendritic cell vaccination. The chain has TRBV29-1 and TRBJ2-1; the match to TRBD2 covers 10 bases. This clonotype was sampled from a human donor with glioblastoma. CDR3 DNA sequence: TGCAGCGTCCTAGCGGGAGTAACAAATGAGCAGTTCTTC. This translates into CSVLAGVTNEQFF.